A selection of T cell receptor beta chains follows, all from one sample in a study of cytomegalovirus exposure and HLA in healthy donors. The repertoire was sequenced with immunoSEQ multiplex PCR; TCRdb's copy has only in-frame clones and lacks some. The repertoire consists of about 180,000 clones, with 80% occurring once and the leading ten covering 1%. The sequenced sample was PBMCs. The receptor source for this set is a woman between 50 and 59 years old in good health and CMV-seropositive. Both conserved end residues are part of each CDR3. The order of the fields is CDR3 length, J gene, clone size, V gene, D gene, CDR3 protein, CDR3 DNA. A D gene is named only where the DNA matches it firmly. Clone size is shown for a subset of rows, as once, few, many or a class of expanded clone.

len: 16; j_gene: TRBJ1-3; abundance: -; v_gene: TRBV28; d_gene: TRBD1; CDR3aa: CASRGRTGRRGYTIYF; CDR3nt: TGTGCCAGCAGAGGAAGGACAGGGCGGCGAGGATACACCATATATTTT
len: 12; j_gene: TRBJ2-1; abundance: -; v_gene: TRBV5-1; d_gene: -; CDR3aa: CASRAGPHEQFF; CDR3nt: TGCGCCAGCAGAGCAGGGCCGCATGAGCAGTTCTTC
len: 17; j_gene: TRBJ2-2; abundance: -; v_gene: TRBV5-1; d_gene: TRBD1; CDR3aa: CASNYHPGTANTGELFF; CDR3nt: TGCGCCAGCAACTACCACCCCGGGACAGCAAACACCGGGGAGCTGTTTTTT
len: 19; j_gene: TRBJ2-7; abundance: -; v_gene: TRBV11-2; d_gene: TRBD1; CDR3aa: CASSLDLPRQGAVPYEQYF; CDR3nt: TGTGCCAGCAGCTTAGATTTACCGCGACAGGGGGCGGTCCCCTACGAGCAGTACTTC
len: 14; j_gene: TRBJ2-7; abundance: -; v_gene: TRBV5-6; d_gene: -; CDR3aa: CASSLVGSSYEQYF; CDR3nt: TGTGCCAGCAGCTTGGTAGGTAGCTCCTACGAGCAGTACTTC
len: 17; j_gene: TRBJ2-5; abundance: -; v_gene: TRBV5-1; d_gene: -; CDR3aa: CASSLGSPIRQLWTQYF; CDR3nt: TGCGCCAGCAGCCTTGGTTCACCGATCAGACAGCTTTGGACCCAGTACTTC
len: 14; j_gene: TRBJ2-3; abundance: few; v_gene: TRBV6-4; d_gene: TRBD2; CDR3aa: CASSGLAGADTQYF; CDR3nt: TGTGCCAGCAGTGGACTAGCGGGGGCAGATACGCAGTATTTT
len: 16; j_gene: TRBJ2-5; abundance: -; v_gene: TRBV9; d_gene: -; CDR3aa: CASSAHEATAQETQYF; CDR3nt: TGTGCCAGCAGCGCCCACGAGGCGACTGCCCAAGAGACCCAGTACTTC
len: 15; j_gene: TRBJ1-3; abundance: -; v_gene: TRBV18; d_gene: -; CDR3aa: CASSPGRDSGNTIYF; CDR3nt: TGTGCCAGCTCACCGGGCAGGGATTCTGGAAACACCATATATTTT
len: 14; j_gene: TRBJ2-3; abundance: -; v_gene: TRBV18; d_gene: TRBD2; CDR3aa: CASSGTTATDTQYF; CDR3nt: TGTGCCAGCTCAGGGACTACAGCCACAGATACGCAGTATTTT
len: 13; j_gene: TRBJ2-7; abundance: -; v_gene: TRBV27; d_gene: -; CDR3aa: CASSLSLDYEQYF; CDR3nt: TGTGCCAGCAGTTTATCCCTAGACTACGAGCAGTACTTC
len: 12; j_gene: TRBJ2-2; abundance: -; v_gene: TRBV10-3; d_gene: -; CDR3aa: CATEGNTGELFF; CDR3nt: TGCGCCACGGAGGGTAACACCGGGGAGCTGTTTTTT
len: 13; j_gene: TRBJ2-7; abundance: -; v_gene: TRBV27; d_gene: TRBD1; CDR3aa: CASSFGQGGEQYF; CDR3nt: TGTGCCAGCAGTTTTGGACAGGGGGGTGAGCAGTACTTC
len: 16; j_gene: TRBJ2-5; abundance: -; v_gene: TRBV28; d_gene: -; CDR3aa: CASSSFAPGWQETQYF; CDR3nt: TGTGCCAGCAGTTCGTTCGCCCCAGGGTGGCAAGAGACCCAGTACTTC
len: 13; j_gene: TRBJ2-1; abundance: -; v_gene: TRBV28; d_gene: TRBD1; CDR3aa: CASVPGQGYEQFF; CDR3nt: TGTGCCAGCGTACCGGGACAGGGGTATGAGCAGTTCTTC
len: 19; j_gene: TRBJ1-5; abundance: -; v_gene: TRBV15; d_gene: TRBD1; CDR3aa: CATSRDWSGGQDSNQPQHF; CDR3nt: TGTGCCACCAGCAGAGATTGGTCAGGGGGCCAGGATAGCAATCAGCCCCAGCATTTT
len: 15; j_gene: TRBJ1-2; abundance: once; v_gene: TRBV11-2; d_gene: TRBD1; CDR3aa: CASSSITGQEKGYTF; CDR3nt: TGTGCCAGCAGCTCCATTACAGGACAGGAAAAGGGCTACACCTTC
len: 11; j_gene: TRBJ2-7; abundance: -; v_gene: TRBV2; d_gene: -; CDR3aa: CAGRTEYEQYF; CDR3nt: TGTGCCGGTCGCACAGAGTACGAGCAGTACTTC
len: 14; j_gene: TRBJ1-2; abundance: -; v_gene: TRBV30; d_gene: -; CDR3aa: CAWSVRQGMSGYTF; CDR3nt: TGTGCCTGGAGTGTGAGGCAGGGTATGAGTGGCTACACCTTC
len: 13; j_gene: TRBJ2-7; abundance: -; v_gene: TRBV7-2; d_gene: -; CDR3aa: CASSPGGAREQYF; CDR3nt: TGTGCCAGCAGCCCCGGAGGAGCAAGAGAGCAGTACTTC
len: 15; j_gene: TRBJ1-4; abundance: few; v_gene: TRBV29-1; d_gene: TRBD1; CDR3aa: CSARSSGTGAEKLFF; CDR3nt: TGCAGCGCTCGGTCCTCTGGGACAGGGGCGGAAAAACTGTTTTTT
len: 15; j_gene: TRBJ1-1; abundance: few; v_gene: TRBV12-2; d_gene: -; CDR3aa: CASRLHSFMNTEAFF; CDR3nt: TGTGCAAGTCGCTTACACAGCTTCATGAACACTGAAGCTTTCTTT
len: 13; j_gene: TRBJ1-1; abundance: -; v_gene: TRBV19; d_gene: TRBD1; CDR3aa: CASGDRLGTEAFF; CDR3nt: TGTGCCAGCGGGGACAGGCTGGGCACTGAAGCTTTCTTT
len: 17; j_gene: TRBJ1-2; abundance: -; v_gene: TRBV7-9; d_gene: TRBD1; CDR3aa: CASSLGRTGAFDYGYTF; CDR3nt: TGTGCCAGCAGCTTAGGGCGGACAGGGGCCTTTGACTATGGCTACACCTTC
len: 14; j_gene: TRBJ2-3; abundance: once; v_gene: TRBV7-8; d_gene: -; CDR3aa: CASSRQGTTDTQYF; CDR3nt: TGTGCCAGCAGCCGCCAGGGAACCACAGATACGCAGTATTTT
len: 15; j_gene: TRBJ1-2; abundance: -; v_gene: TRBV18; d_gene: -; CDR3aa: CASSPPGVSNYGYTF; CDR3nt: TGTGCCAGCTCCCCTCCGGGAGTCTCTAACTATGGCTACACCTTC
len: 15; j_gene: TRBJ2-7; abundance: -; v_gene: TRBV2; d_gene: TRBD2; CDR3aa: CASSEASGTAYEQYF; CDR3nt: TGTGCCAGCAGTGAGGCTAGCGGGACGGCCTACGAGCAGTACTTC
len: 14; j_gene: TRBJ1-6; abundance: -; v_gene: TRBV14; d_gene: -; CDR3aa: CASSQDPGLLPLHF; CDR3nt: TGTGCCAGCAGCCAAGATCCCGGACTCCTGCCCCTCCACTTT
len: 15; j_gene: TRBJ2-1; abundance: -; v_gene: TRBV2; d_gene: -; CDR3aa: CARVSSVSSYNEQFF; CDR3nt: TGTGCCAGGGTCTCCTCGGTGAGCTCCTACAATGAGCAGTTCTTC